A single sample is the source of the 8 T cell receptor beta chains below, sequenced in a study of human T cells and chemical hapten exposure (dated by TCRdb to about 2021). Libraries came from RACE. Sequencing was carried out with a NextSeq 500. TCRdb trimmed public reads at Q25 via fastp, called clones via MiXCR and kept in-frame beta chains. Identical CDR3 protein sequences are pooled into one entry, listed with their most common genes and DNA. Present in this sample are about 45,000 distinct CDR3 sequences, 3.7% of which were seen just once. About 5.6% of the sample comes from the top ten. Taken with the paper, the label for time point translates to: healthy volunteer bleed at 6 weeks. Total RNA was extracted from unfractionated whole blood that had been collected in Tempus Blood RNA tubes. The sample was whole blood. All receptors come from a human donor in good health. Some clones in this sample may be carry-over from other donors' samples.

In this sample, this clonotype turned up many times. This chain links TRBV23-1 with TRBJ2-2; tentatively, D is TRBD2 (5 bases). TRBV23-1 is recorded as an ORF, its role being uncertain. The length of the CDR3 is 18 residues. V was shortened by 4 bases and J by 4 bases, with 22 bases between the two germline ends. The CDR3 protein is CASSLGGYRPGLTGELFF. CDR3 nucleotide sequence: TGCGCCAGCAGTCTAGGAGGTTATAGGCCAGGACTCACCGGGGAGCTGTTTTTT.

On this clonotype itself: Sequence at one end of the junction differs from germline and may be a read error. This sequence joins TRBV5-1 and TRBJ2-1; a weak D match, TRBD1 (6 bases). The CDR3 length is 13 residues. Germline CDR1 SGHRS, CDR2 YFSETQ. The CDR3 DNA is TGCGCCAACAGCTTTTCAGGGGACAATGAGCAGTTCTTC. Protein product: CANSFSGDNEQFF.

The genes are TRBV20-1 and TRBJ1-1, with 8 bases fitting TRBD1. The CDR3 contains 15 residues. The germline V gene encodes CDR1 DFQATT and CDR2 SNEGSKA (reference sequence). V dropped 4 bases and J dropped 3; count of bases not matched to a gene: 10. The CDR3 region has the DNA TGCAGTGCTAATCAGGGGGCGATTGGGGACACTGAAGCTTTCTTT. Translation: CSANQGAIGDTEAFF.

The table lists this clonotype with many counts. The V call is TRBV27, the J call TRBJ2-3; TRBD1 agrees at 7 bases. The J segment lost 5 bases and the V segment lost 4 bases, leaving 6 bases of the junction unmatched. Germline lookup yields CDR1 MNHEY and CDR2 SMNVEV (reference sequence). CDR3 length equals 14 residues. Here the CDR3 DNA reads TGTGCCAGCAGTTCCCTGACAGGGCAAGATACGCAGTATTTT. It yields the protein CASSSLTGQDTQYF.

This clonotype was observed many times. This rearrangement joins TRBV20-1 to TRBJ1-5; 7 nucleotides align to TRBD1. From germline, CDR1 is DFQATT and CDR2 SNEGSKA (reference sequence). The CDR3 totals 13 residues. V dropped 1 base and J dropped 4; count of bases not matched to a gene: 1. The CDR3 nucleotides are TGCAGTGCTAGAGTACAGGGGAATCAGCCCCAGCATTTT. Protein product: CSARVQGNQPQHF.

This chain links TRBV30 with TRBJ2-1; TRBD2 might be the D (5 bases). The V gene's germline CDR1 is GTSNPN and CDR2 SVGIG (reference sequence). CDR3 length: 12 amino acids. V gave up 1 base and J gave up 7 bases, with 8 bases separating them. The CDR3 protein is CAWSGGANEQFF. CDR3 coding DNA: TGTGCCTGGAGTGGGGGAGCAAATGAGCAGTTCTTC.

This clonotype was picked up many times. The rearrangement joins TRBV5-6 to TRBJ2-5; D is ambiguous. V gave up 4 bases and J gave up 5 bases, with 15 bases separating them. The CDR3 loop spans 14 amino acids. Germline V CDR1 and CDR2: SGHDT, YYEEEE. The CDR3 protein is CASSLDHLYETQYF. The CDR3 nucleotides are TGTGCCAGCAGCCTGGATCACCTCTATGAGACCCAGTACTTC.

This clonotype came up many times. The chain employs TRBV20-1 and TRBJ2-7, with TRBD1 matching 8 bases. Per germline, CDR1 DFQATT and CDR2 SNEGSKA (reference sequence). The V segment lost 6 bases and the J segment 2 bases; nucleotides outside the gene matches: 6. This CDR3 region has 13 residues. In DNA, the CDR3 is TGCAGTGCGCGGGACAGGCTTGCCTACGAGCAGTACTTC. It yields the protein CSARDRLAYEQYF.